These 23 T cell receptor beta chains were all obtained from the same sample, sequenced in a study of blood T cell repertoires in COVID-19. Produced via immunoSEQ multiplex PCR; TCRdb's table is partial and in-frame only. The sample holds a few hundred thousand clones, 89% seen once. Material: peripheral blood. The receptor set was obtained from a man aged 40-49 years with acute or convalescent COVID-19.

The rearrangement uses TRBV9 and TRBJ2-1; 9 nucleotides align to TRBD1. CDR1 is SGDLS and CDR2 is YYNGEE in the germline V gene. The V and J ends lost 0 bases and 8 bases, in that order; junction bases with no gene match: 9. CDR3 length equals 16 residues. The CDR3 nucleotides read TGTGCCAGCAGCGTAGATGCCGGGACAGGGACTTATGAGCAGTTCTTC. Amino acid sequence: CASSVDAGTGTYEQFF.

This clone was counted between two and nine times. The chain combines TRBV9 with TRBJ1-2; 7 positions agree with TRBD1. The germline CDR1 and CDR2 sequences are SGDLS and YYNGEE. The CDR3 contains 16 residues. V lost 0 bases, J lost 0 bases, and 5 bases stayed unmatched. The chain's CDR3 is CASSVAGGTANYGYTF. For the CDR3, the DNA is TGTGCCAGCAGCGTAGCTGGGGGGACAGCTAACTATGGCTACACCTTC.

The chain couples TRBV11-2 to TRBJ1-1, with a tentative D call TRBD1 (6 bases). The length of the CDR3 is 12 residues. Germline V gives CDR1 SGHAT, CDR2 FQNNGV. Trimming shortened V by 5 bases and J by 11 bases, and 15 bases separated the two germline ends. DNA for the CDR3: TGTGCCAGCAGCCCCCGACAGGATCAGGCTTTCTTT. Amino acids: CASSPRQDQAFF.

This chain joins TRBV20-1 and TRBJ2-1, with D possibly TRBD1 on 5 matching bases. Per the germline V gene, CDR1 is DFQATT and CDR2 is SNEGSKA (reference sequence). This CDR3 contains 16 residues. V shed 3 bases and J shed 11 bases, with 26 bases lying between them. The CDR3 sequence is CSASRAGRDTAGKQFF. The CDR3 DNA reads TGCAGTGCTAGTCGGGCCGGAAGAGACACCGCAGGGAAGCAGTTCTTC.

V is TRBV7-9 and J is TRBJ2-2, with D perhaps TRBD2 (5 bases). In germline, CDR1 is SEHNR, CDR2 FQNEAQ (reference sequence). The CDR3 consists of 16 residues. V lost 6 bases to trimming and J lost 2 bases, with 16 bases between them. Here the CDR3 DNA reads TGTGCCAGCAGACCCACGCCCGAGGGTAACACCGGGGAGCTGTTTTTT. Amino acids: CASRPTPEGNTGELFF.

The chain couples TRBV23-1 to TRBJ2-1; D may be TRBD2 (5 bases). TRBV23-1 is classed as an ORF, of uncertain function. This CDR3 region has 13 residues. V was trimmed by 0 bases and J by 10 bases, leaving 10 bases between them. CDR3 in amino acids: CASSQSAGCEQFF. The CDR3 coding sequence is TGCGCCAGCAGTCAATCGGCGGGCTGCGAGCAGTTCTTC.

The chain recombines TRBV28 with TRBJ1-1, with 8 bases lining up with TRBD1. The V gene's germline CDR1 is MDHEN and CDR2 SYDVKM. V gave up 2 bases and J gave up 4 bases; unmatched junction bases: 3. CDR3 length equals 14 residues. The CDR3 spells CASSLTGGITEAFF. CDR3 DNA sequence: TGTGCCAGCAGTTTAACAGGGGGAATCACTGAAGCTTTCTTT. Full variable domain (missing parts from reference TRBV28 and TRBJ1-1): DVKVTQSSRYLVKRTGEKVFLECVQDMDHENMFWYRQDPGLGLRLIYFSYDVKMKEKGDIPEGYSVSREKKERFSLILESASTNQTSMYLCASSLTGGITEAFFGQGTRLTVV.

This clone was observed once. The V gene is TRBV7-3, the J gene TRBJ2-5, with 14 nucleotides matching TRBD2. V lost 2 bases and J lost 5; bases outside the gene matches: 4. Germline CDR1 and CDR2: SGHTA and FQGTGA. This CDR3 is built from 16 residues. The CDR3 DNA sequence: TGTGCCAGCAGCTTAGGACTAGCGGGAGGTCATGAGACCCAGTACTTC. Its protein is CASSLGLAGGHETQYF.

The V and J genes are TRBV3-1 (or the pseudogene TRBV3-2) and TRBJ2-2; D remains unclear. Trimming removed 3 bases at V and 9 bases at J, with 11 bases between. CDR1 is LGHDT, CDR2 YNNKEL, per germline (reference sequence). This CDR3 comprises 13 residues. CDR3 residues: CASSHPFIRELFF. CDR3 DNA sequence: TGTGCCAGCAGCCACCCTTTTATCCGGGAGCTGTTTTTT.

The V and J genes are TRBV28 and TRBJ2-7, with 7 bases matching TRBD1. The CDR3 runs 15 residues. V lost 4 bases to trimming and J lost 2 bases; unmatched junction nucleotides: 8. Germline values: CDR1 MDHEN, CDR2 SYDVKM. The CDR3 DNA sequence: TGTGCCAGCAGTTATCTCGGGACAGAAACCTACGAGCAGTACTTC. Amino acid sequence: CASSYLGTETYEQYF.

V usage is TRBV7-6 and J usage is TRBJ2-3; 14 bases are shared with TRBD2. Looked up from germline, CDR1 is SGHVS and CDR2 is FNYEAQ. The CDR3 covers 19 residues. Losses at the gene ends were 5 bases for V and 5 bases for J; bases not matched to a gene: 15. CDR3 loop: CASSPAVGTSGGWVDTQYF. For the CDR3, the DNA is TGTGCCAGCAGCCCGGCCGTCGGGACTAGCGGGGGCTGGGTAGATACGCAGTATTTT.

This chain connects TRBV27 to TRBJ1-1; D is uncertain. CDR1 is MNHEY and CDR2 is SMNVEV in the germline V gene (reference sequence). Deletions cut 4 bases from V and 4 bases from J, with 19 bases between. The CDR3 length is 16 residues. In DNA form, the CDR3 reads TGTGCCAGCAGTTCCCTCCCACCGGTAGTTGGCACTGAAGCTTTCTTT. Amino acids: CASSSLPPVVGTEAFF.

This clone showed up just a few times. The chain uses TRBV7-2 and TRBJ2-7; D gene ambiguous. V lost 1 base to trimming and J lost 3 bases, with 10 bases between them. CDR3 size: 14 residues. Looked up from germline, CDR1 is SGHTA and CDR2 is FQGNSA. The CDR3 loop reads CASSLGQSFYEQYF. The CDR3 DNA follows: TGTGCCAGCAGCTTAGGGCAGTCCTTCTACGAGCAGTACTTC.

The chain's CDR3 is CASSLLPGYANEKLFF. CDR3 bases: TGCGCCAGCAGCTTGTTGCCCGGGTACGCTAATGAAAAACTGTTTTTT. The rearrangement links TRBV5-1 to TRBJ1-4; D ambiguous. Trimming shortened V by 1 base and J by 3 bases, and 13 bases separated the two germline ends. Germline V gene sequence: CDR1 SGHRS, CDR2 YFSETQ. CDR3 length: 16 amino acids.

V gene TRBV5-6 combines with J gene TRBJ2-1, with TRBD2 matching 12 bases. V gave up 4 bases and J gave up 8 bases; unmatched junction bases: 13. Germline CDR1 SGHDT, CDR2 YYEEEE. The CDR3 spans 17 residues. In DNA form, the CDR3 reads TGTGCCAGCAGCCACGCTAGCGGGGGGGCTCCCAGGGATGAGCAGTTCTTC. Translation: CASSHASGGAPRDEQFF.

The chain recombines TRBV7-8 with TRBJ1-5, with D perhaps matching TRBD1 (5 bases). The CDR3 loop spans 14 amino acids. V dropped 10 bases and J dropped 3 bases, with 16 bases sitting between them. The germline V gene has CDR1 SGHVS and CDR2 FQNEAQ. The CDR3 protein is CATSDRQFNQPQHF. In nucleotides, the CDR3 is TGTGCCACCTCAGACAGACAGTTCAATCAGCCCCAGCATTTT.

The genes are TRBV14 and TRBJ2-5; 9 nucleotides align to TRBD2. V lost 3 bases to trimming and J lost 2 bases; unmatched junction nucleotides: 4. Germline CDR1 and CDR2: SGHDN and FVKESK. This CDR3 comprises 15 residues. Here the CDR3 DNA reads TGTGCCAGCAGCCATACCAGCGGGGGGCAAGAGACCCAGTACTTC. Encoded protein: CASSHTSGGQETQYF. The full variable domain, its missing parts supplied by reference TRBV14 and TRBJ2-5, is EAGVTQFPSHSVIEKGQTVTLRCDPISGHDNLYWYRRVMGKEIKFLLHFVKESKQDESGMPNNRFLAERTGGTYSTLKVQPAELEDSGVYFCASSHTSGGQETQYFGPGTRLLVL.

The gene calls are TRBV16 and TRBJ1-4; D unclear. The CDR3 spans 13 residues. CDR1 KGHSY and CDR2 FQNENV come from the germline V gene. V was cut by 4 bases and J by 4 bases, with 7 bases left in between. The CDR3 protein is CASSLSVNEKLFF. CDR3 DNA sequence: TGTGCCAGCAGCCTGTCGGTTAATGAAAAACTGTTTTTT.

J is TRBJ2-5 and V is TRBV2, with 7 nucleotides matching TRBD1. This CDR3 has 16 amino acids. V shed 5 bases and J 6 bases; nucleotides not matched to a gene: 15. CDR1 is SNHLY, CDR2 FYNNEI, per germline. The CDR3 protein is CASSIGRGQGVKTQYF. CDR3 bases: TGTGCCAGCAGTATTGGAAGGGGGCAAGGAGTGAAGACCCAGTACTTC.

CDR3 in DNA: TGTGCCAGTGTACAGGGTTTGGACAATCAGCCCCAGCATTTT. It codes for CASVQGLDNQPQHF. This chain connects TRBV19 to TRBJ1-5; possibly TRBD1 for D (6 bases). Germline CDR1 reads LNHDA; CDR2 reads SQIVND (reference sequence). Trimming cost V 8 bases and J 3 bases, with 14 bases left between them. The CDR3 length is 14 residues.

The V and J genes are TRBV30 and TRBJ1-5; D is possibly TRBD1 (6 bases). Between the trimmed V and J ends, which lost 3 bases and 2 bases, there was a span of 17 bases. This CDR3 is built from 16 residues. Germline CDR1 and CDR2: GTSNPN and SVGIG (reference sequence). CDR3 sequence reads: CAWSPKWTVGNQPQHF. The CDR3 DNA is TGTGCCTGGAGCCCGAAATGGACAGTGGGCAATCAGCCCCAGCATTTT.

This clone was seen only once. This chain uses TRBV13 with TRBJ1-2, with 10 positions matching TRBD1. V trimming: 5 bases; J trimming: 5 bases; junction bases outside the gene matches: 8. The length of the CDR3 is 15 residues. From germline, CDR1 is PRHDT and CDR2 FYEKMQ (reference sequence). CDR3 nucleotides: TGTGCCAGCAGCATCAGGGGACAGGGGTCATATGGCTACACCTTC. Translation gives CASSIRGQGSYGYTF.

Only one count was recorded for this clone. The chain employs TRBV19 and TRBJ2-3; D not resolved. Trimming removed 5 bases from V and 3 bases from J, with 6 bases in between. CDR1 and CDR2 (germline): LNHDA, SQIVND (reference sequence). The CDR3 totals 12 residues. The CDR3, as DNA: TGTGCCAGTAGTCGACTTACAGATACGCAGTATTTT. It specifies CASSRLTDTQYF.